The entry below describes one T cell receptor (beta chain). Its target is not known. J gave up 4 bases and V 6 bases, and 9 bases lay outside the gene matches. The CDR3 spans 16 residues. This entry is derived from a study of T cells in Graves' hyperthyroidism and ophthalmopathy. Study conclusions and caveats: Stable hyperthyroidism was told apart from ophthalmopathy by a model built on 13 V-J features. The model made its ophthalmopathy prediction, and onset followed a median approximately six months later. In the blood, most expanded thyroid clonotypes above 0.001 appeared as well.

RNA transcripts served as the template for amplifying TCR beta CDR3 regions. First-round RT-PCR with HTBI primers amplified the TCR CDR3 region. TCRdb reprocessed the multiplex PCR reads with MiXCR, giving one entry per CDR3 protein. The sample has about 700,000 distinct CDR3 sequences, 45% seen once. Diagnosis rested on symptoms, serum thyroxine and TRAb, thyroid ultrasound, and orbital computed tomography. Source material: peripheral blood or thyroid tissue (not recorded which). The chain uses TRBV23-1 and TRBJ2-5; TRBD2 aligns across 12 bases. TRBV23-1 is classed as an ORF, of uncertain function. This clonotype was obtained from an adult man with Graves' disease, either hyperthyroidism or ophthalmopathy (not recorded which). In DNA form, the CDR3 reads TGCGCCAGCAGCAAACGACTAGCGGGAGCTGGAGAGACCCAGTACTTC. As protein: CASSKRLAGAGETQYF.